These T cell receptor beta chains were read from a single sample in a study of yellow fever vaccine responses in identical twins. Via MiXCR, TCRdb re-called the RT-PCR reads, giving one row per CDR3 protein. The repertoire holds 750 to 1,000 distinct CDR3 sequences, with 84% as singletons. The sample consisted of T cells from blood (PBMCs), unsorted or a sorted subset (not recorded which), taken before or after yellow fever vaccination (not recorded which). Receptors were obtained from a woman under 30 who received the yellow fever vaccine. The CDR3 runs from the conserved cysteine through the conserved F or W. Each record gives: CDR3 DNA, CDR3 protein, V gene, clone size, J gene, D gene. The D gene is left open where the match is weak. Clone size is stated in some rows and not others, as once, few, many or a class when expanded.

cdr3_nt: TGTGCCAGCAGCTTAGTGGCTAGCGGGACCTACTCCTACGAGCAGTACTTC; cdr3_aa: CASSLVASGTYSYEQYF; v_call: TRBV7-3; clone_size: -; j_call: TRBJ2-7; d_call: TRBD2
cdr3_nt: TGTGCCAGCAGCTTAGCCCGACAGGGGGCTAATGAAAAACTGTTTTTT; cdr3_aa: CASSLARQGANEKLFF; v_call: TRBV7-2; clone_size: -; j_call: TRBJ1-4; d_call: TRBD1
cdr3_nt: TGTGCCAGCAGCCCAGAGGTAGTCGGGGGAGGCTACACCTTC; cdr3_aa: CASSPEVVGGGYTF; v_call: TRBV7-2; clone_size: -; j_call: TRBJ1-2; d_call: -
cdr3_nt: TGTGCCACCAGCCACAAGAACAAAAACATTCAGTACTTC; cdr3_aa: CATSHKNKNIQYF; v_call: TRBV15; clone_size: once; j_call: TRBJ2-4; d_call: -
cdr3_nt: TGTGCCAGCAGCTTGGGTTCCTACAATGAGCAGTTCTTC; cdr3_aa: CASSLGSYNEQFF; v_call: TRBV11-3; clone_size: -; j_call: TRBJ2-1; d_call: -
cdr3_nt: TGTGCCAGCAGAATTAGCGGTTCCGCCAATGAGCAGTTCTTC; cdr3_aa: CASRISGSANEQFF; v_call: TRBV12-3/TRBV12-4; clone_size: -; j_call: TRBJ2-1; d_call: -
cdr3_nt: TGTGCCAGCAGTCCCCCGGCGGCGTCCTACAATGAGCAGTTCTTC; cdr3_aa: CASSPPAASYNEQFF; v_call: TRBV12-3/TRBV12-4; clone_size: -; j_call: TRBJ2-1; d_call: -
cdr3_nt: TGTGCCAGCAGCCCCGGTGGGACTAGCGGAGCCTACGAGCAGTACTTC; cdr3_aa: CASSPGGTSGAYEQYF; v_call: TRBV11-1; clone_size: -; j_call: TRBJ2-7; d_call: TRBD2
cdr3_nt: TGTGCCATCAGTGAATCGGACAGGGCCGGGCAGCCCCAGCATTTT; cdr3_aa: CAISESDRAGQPQHF; v_call: TRBV10-3; clone_size: -; j_call: TRBJ1-5; d_call: TRBD1
cdr3_nt: TGTGCCACCAGCGACAGAGCCTATGGCTACACCTTC; cdr3_aa: CATSDRAYGYTF; v_call: TRBV15; clone_size: -; j_call: TRBJ1-2; d_call: -
cdr3_nt: TGCAGTGCTAGAGATCTAGGGTCGAGGGGATACAATGAGCAGTTCTTC; cdr3_aa: CSARDLGSRGYNEQFF; v_call: TRBV20-1; clone_size: -; j_call: TRBJ2-1; d_call: -
cdr3_nt: TGTGCCAGCAGTTGGACAGGGAGCACAGATACGCAGTATTTT; cdr3_aa: CASSWTGSTDTQYF; v_call: TRBV28; clone_size: -; j_call: TRBJ2-3; d_call: TRBD1
cdr3_nt: TGTGCCAGCAGTTACTCGGCTGGCCGGCCCCAGCATTTT; cdr3_aa: CASSYSAGRPQHF; v_call: TRBV6-2/TRBV6-3; clone_size: -; j_call: TRBJ1-5; d_call: -
cdr3_nt: TGTGCCAGCTCACCGGAGGGCCTGGGGCATCAGCCCCAGCATTTT; cdr3_aa: CASSPEGLGHQPQHF; v_call: TRBV18; clone_size: -; j_call: TRBJ1-5; d_call: -
cdr3_nt: TGTGCCAGCAGCGGAACCGGGTACAATGAGCAGTTCTTC; cdr3_aa: CASSGTGYNEQFF; v_call: TRBV3-1; clone_size: -; j_call: TRBJ2-1; d_call: -
cdr3_nt: TGTGCCAGCAAATTCCGCGACGAGCAGTACTTC; cdr3_aa: CASKFRDEQYF; v_call: TRBV6-2/TRBV6-3; clone_size: -; j_call: TRBJ2-7; d_call: -
cdr3_nt: TGTGCCAGCAGTCCCCGGGGGGGCCAGAATGAGCAGTTCTTC; cdr3_aa: CASSPRGGQNEQFF; v_call: TRBV6-4; clone_size: -; j_call: TRBJ2-1; d_call: TRBD2
cdr3_nt: TGTGCCAGCAGTCTATCGACTGCCTACACTGAAGCTTTCTTT; cdr3_aa: CASSLSTAYTEAFF; v_call: TRBV2; clone_size: few; j_call: TRBJ1-1; d_call: -
cdr3_nt: TGTGCCAGCAGCTCCAATGGGGGAGGGACATTCACAGATACGCAGTATTTT; cdr3_aa: CASSSNGGGTFTDTQYF; v_call: TRBV11-2; clone_size: -; j_call: TRBJ2-3; d_call: -
cdr3_nt: TGCAGCTTCGACAGGGTTGGGTCAGATACGCAGTATTTT; cdr3_aa: CSFDRVGSDTQYF; v_call: TRBV29-1; clone_size: -; j_call: TRBJ2-3; d_call: TRBD1
cdr3_nt: TGTGCCAGCAGCAAAGATAGAGATACGCAGTATTTT; cdr3_aa: CASSKDRDTQYF; v_call: TRBV21-1; clone_size: -; j_call: TRBJ2-3; d_call: -
cdr3_nt: TGTGCCAGCAGTGCCCGCGAGGGGGGGTACGGAAAACTGTTTTTT; cdr3_aa: CASSAREGGYGKLFF; v_call: TRBV2; clone_size: few; j_call: TRBJ1-4; d_call: -
cdr3_nt: TGCGCCAGCAGTGCCGACAGGCCAAGCACAGATACGCAGTATTTT; cdr3_aa: CASSADRPSTDTQYF; v_call: TRBV10-1; clone_size: once; j_call: TRBJ2-3; d_call: -
cdr3_nt: TGTGCCAGCAGTTTGGACAGGGCCAAGAGGACTGAAGCTTTCTTT; cdr3_aa: CASSLDRAKRTEAFF; v_call: TRBV6-5; clone_size: -; j_call: TRBJ1-1; d_call: TRBD1
cdr3_nt: TGTGCCAGCAGTTACGACTTGAACTATGGCTACACCTTC; cdr3_aa: CASSYDLNYGYTF; v_call: TRBV6-5; clone_size: -; j_call: TRBJ1-2; d_call: -
cdr3_nt: TGTGCCAGCAGCTCAAGGGCCCTTGGATGGCGCGGTGAAGCTTTCTTT; cdr3_aa: CASSSRALGWRGEAFF; v_call: TRBV7-1; clone_size: -; j_call: TRBJ1-1; d_call: -
cdr3_nt: TGTGCCAGCAGCGTAGAGGAACGGCCCCAAGAGACCCAGTACTTC; cdr3_aa: CASSVEERPQETQYF; v_call: TRBV9; clone_size: once; j_call: TRBJ2-5; d_call: -
cdr3_nt: TGTGCCAGCAGCTTAGCGTGGGGGTATAATGAAAAACTGTTTTTT; cdr3_aa: CASSLAWGYNEKLFF; v_call: TRBV7-8; clone_size: few; j_call: TRBJ1-4; d_call: -
cdr3_nt: TGTGCCAGCAGTTTGGGGAGCGGCAATAATCAGCCCCAGCATTTT; cdr3_aa: CASSLGSGNNQPQHF; v_call: TRBV6-5; clone_size: once; j_call: TRBJ1-5; d_call: -
cdr3_nt: TGTGCCAGCAGCCCCAAGACACGGACCAGCACAGATACGCAGTATTTT; cdr3_aa: CASSPKTRTSTDTQYF; v_call: TRBV11-1; clone_size: -; j_call: TRBJ2-3; d_call: -
cdr3_nt: TGTGCCAGCAGTTTGACCCCTAGCGGGAGTGCCGGGGAGCTGTTTTTT; cdr3_aa: CASSLTPSGSAGELFF; v_call: TRBV27; clone_size: -; j_call: TRBJ2-2; d_call: TRBD2
cdr3_nt: TGCGCCAGCAGCCTAGGACGGACTAGCGGGGGAGATACGCAGTATTTT; cdr3_aa: CASSLGRTSGGDTQYF; v_call: TRBV4-1; clone_size: -; j_call: TRBJ2-3; d_call: TRBD2
cdr3_nt: TGTGCCAGCAGGACATCGAACACCGGGGAGCTGTTTTTT; cdr3_aa: CASRTSNTGELFF; v_call: TRBV7-3; clone_size: -; j_call: TRBJ2-2; d_call: -
cdr3_nt: TGTGCCAGCAGCTTAGAAGGACTAGCGGGAGTTGAGCAGTTCTTC; cdr3_aa: CASSLEGLAGVEQFF; v_call: TRBV7-3; clone_size: -; j_call: TRBJ2-1; d_call: TRBD2
cdr3_nt: TGTGCCACCAGCACCGGTCGCTGGACAGGGAGCTCCTACAATGAGCAGTTCTTC; cdr3_aa: CATSTGRWTGSSYNEQFF; v_call: TRBV15; clone_size: -; j_call: TRBJ2-1; d_call: TRBD1
cdr3_nt: TGTGCCAGCAGCTTAGTAGGTCTAGCGGGACGGGATGAGCAGTTCTTC; cdr3_aa: CASSLVGLAGRDEQFF; v_call: TRBV11-3; clone_size: -; j_call: TRBJ2-1; d_call: TRBD2
cdr3_nt: TGTGCCAGCAGTCGCCCCCGGGGAAACACCATATATTTT; cdr3_aa: CASSRPRGNTIYF; v_call: TRBV7-7; clone_size: -; j_call: TRBJ1-3; d_call: -
cdr3_nt: TGTGCCAGCAGCTTGCACGACAGGGGAACTAATGAAAAACTGTTTTTT; cdr3_aa: CASSLHDRGTNEKLFF; v_call: TRBV5-6; clone_size: -; j_call: TRBJ1-4; d_call: TRBD1
cdr3_nt: TGTGCCAGCAGCCAAACAGTAAGGAGGAACACCGGGGAGCTGTTTTTT; cdr3_aa: CASSQTVRRNTGELFF; v_call: TRBV3-1; clone_size: once; j_call: TRBJ2-2; d_call: -
cdr3_nt: TGTGCCAGCAGCCCGGACCCGAACACCGGGGAGCTGTTTTTT; cdr3_aa: CASSPDPNTGELFF; v_call: TRBV6-1; clone_size: -; j_call: TRBJ2-2; d_call: -
cdr3_nt: TGCAGCGTTGGCAGACCGAACACAGATACGCAGTATTTT; cdr3_aa: CSVGRPNTDTQYF; v_call: TRBV29-1; clone_size: -; j_call: TRBJ2-3; d_call: -
cdr3_nt: TGCGCCAGCAGTGAGTCGATTGGCCACGACACTGAAGCTTTCTTT; cdr3_aa: CASSESIGHDTEAFF; v_call: TRBV10-1; clone_size: -; j_call: TRBJ1-1; d_call: -
cdr3_nt: TGCGCCAGCAGTGAGTCGATAACGACCTCCTACAATGAGCAGTTCTTC; cdr3_aa: CASSESITTSYNEQFF; v_call: TRBV10-1; clone_size: -; j_call: TRBJ2-1; d_call: -
cdr3_nt: TGTGCCTCAAAGGACAGGGCCACTGAAGCTTTCTTT; cdr3_aa: CASKDRATEAFF; v_call: TRBV10-3; clone_size: -; j_call: TRBJ1-1; d_call: TRBD1
cdr3_nt: TGCGCCAGCAGCCAAGAGGGGGGATATGGCTACACCTTC; cdr3_aa: CASSQEGGYGYTF; v_call: TRBV4-1; clone_size: -; j_call: TRBJ1-2; d_call: -
cdr3_nt: TGTGCCAGCAGCCGCAAGACTGGTTACAATGAGCAGTTCTTC; cdr3_aa: CASSRKTGYNEQFF; v_call: TRBV28; clone_size: once; j_call: TRBJ2-1; d_call: -
cdr3_nt: TGTGCCAGCTCTGAGCAGGGAGTGCGCGGCTACACCTTC; cdr3_aa: CASSEQGVRGYTF; v_call: TRBV18; clone_size: -; j_call: TRBJ1-2; d_call: -
cdr3_nt: TGTGCCATCAGTGGACCAGGGGACTGGTACAATGAGCAGTTCTTC; cdr3_aa: CAISGPGDWYNEQFF; v_call: TRBV10-3; clone_size: -; j_call: TRBJ2-1; d_call: -
cdr3_nt: TGCAGTGCTAGAGTTATAGCGGGAGTTCCGGGAAATGAGCAGTTCTTC; cdr3_aa: CSARVIAGVPGNEQFF; v_call: TRBV20-1; clone_size: -; j_call: TRBJ2-1; d_call: TRBD2
cdr3_nt: TGTGCCAGCAGCCCCGGGACTAGCGGGAGTTCGGGAAAGACCCAGTACTTC; cdr3_aa: CASSPGTSGSSGKTQYF; v_call: TRBV11-1; clone_size: -; j_call: TRBJ2-5; d_call: TRBD2
cdr3_nt: TGTGCCAGCAGTGAAGAGACCCAGTACTTC; cdr3_aa: CASSEETQYF; v_call: TRBV2; clone_size: -; j_call: TRBJ2-5; d_call: -
cdr3_nt: TGTGCCAGCTCACCACTTCGTGTAGGAGGGGGTTTCCTCTATGGCTACACCTTC; cdr3_aa: CASSPLRVGGGFLYGYTF; v_call: TRBV18; clone_size: large; j_call: TRBJ1-2; d_call: -
cdr3_nt: TGTGCCAGCAGCTCCGGGCCTGAAGCTTTCTTT; cdr3_aa: CASSSGPEAFF; v_call: TRBV6-1; clone_size: -; j_call: TRBJ1-1; d_call: -
cdr3_nt: TGTGCCAGCAGCTACGGGACAGGGGAATACAATGAGCAGTTCTTC; cdr3_aa: CASSYGTGEYNEQFF; v_call: TRBV11-1; clone_size: -; j_call: TRBJ2-1; d_call: TRBD1
cdr3_nt: TGTGCCAGCACCACGAAGTGGGACAGGGAGGTCCCCGGCCGGTTC; cdr3_aa: CASTTKWDREVPGRF; v_call: TRBV11-1; clone_size: -; j_call: TRBJ2-1; d_call: TRBD1
cdr3_nt: TGCGCCAGCAGCTCCTCGGGACTAGCCGGAGATACGCAGTATTTT; cdr3_aa: CASSSSGLAGDTQYF; v_call: TRBV5-1; clone_size: -; j_call: TRBJ2-3; d_call: TRBD2
cdr3_nt: TGTGCCAGCAGCCAAGGGCGCAAAAGCTCCTACGAGCAGTACTTC; cdr3_aa: CASSQGRKSSYEQYF; v_call: TRBV3-1; clone_size: -; j_call: TRBJ2-7; d_call: -
cdr3_nt: TGTGCCAGCAGTGTGGGGACAGGGGGGTACTTCACTGAAGCTTTCTTT; cdr3_aa: CASSVGTGGYFTEAFF; v_call: TRBV2; clone_size: -; j_call: TRBJ1-1; d_call: TRBD1
cdr3_nt: TGTGCCAGCAGTGAAGCGGGACGGACCTCGTCCTACGAGCAGTACTTC; cdr3_aa: CASSEAGRTSSYEQYF; v_call: TRBV6-1; clone_size: -; j_call: TRBJ2-7; d_call: -
cdr3_nt: TGTGCCAGCAGCTTGTCCCAGTCGAACACCGGGGAGCTGTTTTTT; cdr3_aa: CASSLSQSNTGELFF; v_call: TRBV5-4; clone_size: -; j_call: TRBJ2-2; d_call: -